A single sample is the source of the 11 T cell receptor beta chains below, sequenced in a study of blood T cell repertoires in COVID-19. Measured with immunoSEQ multiplex PCR; TCRdb has only the in-frame clones, and not every one. The sample gives over 7,500 clones, about 81% of which show up once; 24% is in the top ten. Sequenced material: peripheral blood. Every receptor here comes from a man aged 60 to 75 with active COVID-19.

The genes are TRBV19 and TRBJ1-5; 8 bases map to TRBD1. This CDR3 spans 14 amino acids. The germline V gene has CDR1 LNHDA and CDR2 SQIVND (reference sequence). Trimming at V came to 7 bases and at J to 7 bases, leaving 9 bases not matched to a gene. The CDR3 region is CASNIQGAGQPQHF. The CDR3, as DNA: TGTGCCAGTAATATTCAGGGGGCGGGCCAGCCCCAGCATTTT.

V usage is TRBV5-8 and J usage is TRBJ2-3, with no clear D. This CDR3 spans 14 amino acids. Per germline, CDR1 SGHTS and CDR2 YDEGEE. Deletions cut 5 bases from V and 0 bases from J, with 10 bases between. CDR3 nucleotide sequence: TGTGCCAGCAGACGGGTATCTAGCACAGATACGCAGTATTTT. Amino acid sequence: CASRRVSSTDTQYF.

This chain connects TRBV10-2 to TRBJ1-5; TRBD1 agrees at 7 bases. This CDR3 spans 14 amino acids. Germline lookup yields CDR1 WSHSY and CDR2 SAAADI. Losses at the gene ends were 8 bases for V and 1 base for J; bases not matched to a gene: 5. The CDR3 DNA reads as TGCGCCAGCCTCGACAGGGCGAGCAATCAGCCCCAGCATTTT. It codes for CASLDRASNQPQHF.

J is TRBJ2-5 and V is TRBV29-1; TRBD2 matches 8 bases. Per germline, CDR1 SQVTM and CDR2 ANQGSEA. The CDR3 is 14 residues long. After removal of 8 bases from V and 4 bases from J, the junction contained 12 bases not matched to a gene. This CDR3 is CSTSPSGGGETQYF. As DNA, the CDR3 is TGCAGCACCTCTCCCAGCGGGGGTGGAGAGACCCAGTACTTC.

The chain employs TRBV7-9 and TRBJ2-7; 8 bases map to TRBD1. V lost 1 base and J lost 3; bases outside the gene matches: 11. Germline V CDR1 and CDR2: SEHNR, FQNEAQ (reference sequence). This CDR3 spans 17 amino acids. CDR3 in DNA: TGTGCCAGCAGCTTAGGAATGACGACAGGGGAGGACTACGAGCAGTACTTC. Its translation is CASSLGMTTGEDYEQYF. The full variable domain, with the rest looked up from reference TRBV7-9 and TRBJ2-7, is DTGVSQNPRHKITKRGQNVTFRCDPISEHNRLYWYRQTLGQGPEFLTYFQNEAQLEKSRLLSDRFSAERPKGSFSTLEIQRTEQGDSAMYLCASSLGMTTGEDYEQYFGPGTRLTVT.

The genes are TRBV28 and TRBJ2-7, with TRBD1 matching over 8 bases. J gave up 5 bases and V 6 bases, and 9 bases lay outside the gene matches. CDR1 and CDR2 from the germline V gene are MDHEN and SYDVKM. The CDR3 sequence is 14 residues long. CDR3 sequence reads: CASSLPGQAHEQYF. In nucleotides, the CDR3 is TGTGCCAGCAGCCTCCCGGGACAGGCTCACGAGCAGTACTTC. Drawing the rest from reference TRBV28 and TRBJ2-7, the complete variable domain is DVKVTQSSRYLVKRTGEKVFLECVQDMDHENMFWYRQDPGLGLRLIYFSYDVKMKEKGDIPEGYSVSREKKERFSLILESASTNQTSMYLCASSLPGQAHEQYFGPGTRLTVT.

This chain joins TRBV4-2 and TRBJ2-4; TRBD1 matches 7 bases. Germline values: CDR1 LGHNA, CDR2 YNFKEQ. The CDR3 is 16 residues long. With 1 base clipped from V and 0 bases from J, the junction kept 3 bases outside the gene matches. The CDR3 coding sequence is TGTGCCAGCAGCCAAGCCGGGACAGTAGCCAAAAACATTCAGTACTTC. This encodes CASSQAGTVAKNIQYF.

The rearrangement joins TRBV19 to TRBJ1-5; D is undetermined. V gave up 5 bases and J gave up 6 bases, with 11 bases separating them. From germline, CDR1 is LNHDA and CDR2 SQIVND (reference sequence). CDR3 length: 13 amino acids. CDR3 loop: CASSGRWSQPQHF. The CDR3 DNA sequence: TGTGCCAGTAGTGGCCGGTGGAGTCAGCCCCAGCATTTT.

The chain recombines TRBV9 with TRBJ2-1; 7 bases fit TRBD2. In germline, CDR1 is SGDLS, CDR2 YYNGEE. There are 16 residues in the CDR3. Trimming removed 3 bases from V and 7 bases from J; junction bases left unmatched: 13. CDR3 coding DNA: TGTGCCAGCAGCGGACCCCCGGGGGGAGTGGAAAATGAGCAGTTCTTC. It yields the protein CASSGPPGGVENEQFF.

The CDR3 here is CASTPWGGRTGELFF. In nucleotides, the CDR3 is TGTGCCAGCACCCCTTGGGGGGGGCGAACCGGGGAGCTGTTTTTT. The chain couples TRBV6-5 to TRBJ2-2, with a possible D match to TRBD2 (7 bases). The CDR3 is made up of 15 amino acids. V lost 7 bases and J 5 bases, leaving 17 bases between the germline ends. CDR1 MNHEY and CDR2 SVGAGI come from the germline V gene.

This rearrangement joins TRBV5-1 to TRBJ1-2; 11 nucleotides line up with TRBD1. J was trimmed by 8 bases and V by 3 bases; bases with no gene match: 9. In germline, CDR1 is SGHRS, CDR2 YFSETQ. This CDR3 contains 15 residues. The CDR3 nucleotides are TGCGCCAGCAGCTGGACAGGGGGCCGGCAAGAAGGCTACACCTTC. This encodes CASSWTGGRQEGYTF.